This T cell receptor beta chain stems from a study of somatic mutations in cytotoxic T cells in rheumatoid arthritis. Clones were read by immunoSEQ multiplex PCR, and TCRdb kept only the in-frame ones, dropping some. The table shows approximately 9,300 clones, with around nine tenths occurring only once. Looked up from germline, CDR1 is SGHDT and CDR2 is YYEEEE. Trimming removed 0 bases at V and 2 bases at J, with 15 bases between. CDR3 length: 16 residues. Sequenced: CD8+ T cells sorted from blood. The clonotype comes from a woman aged 18-35 years with rheumatoid arthritis. The V gene is TRBV5-6, the J gene TRBJ2-7; D not certain. CDR3 sequence reads: CASSLARLASPYEQYF. CDR3 in DNA: TGTGCCAGCAGCTTGGCCCGTCTCGCGTCACCCTACGAGCAGTACTTC.